These T cell receptor beta chains were read from a single sample in a study of radiotherapy plus CTLA-4 blockade in lung cancer. Libraries were prepared by immunoSEQ multiplex PCR; TCRdb keeps only in-frame clonotypes and omits some of them. The sample has 85,000 to 90,000 clones; around 87% are singletons. The source material was peripheral blood, sampled from a patient treated with radiotherapy plus ipilimumab. The receptors shown here come from a human donor with non-small cell lung cancer that progressed on radiotherapy plus ipilimumab. The CDR3 runs from the conserved cysteine through the conserved F or W. Fields, in order: D gene, V gene, clone size, J gene, CDR3 DNA, CDR3 protein. A D gene is named only where the DNA matches it firmly. Clone sizes are given selectively: once, few, many, or a class where the clone is expanded.

>TRBD1|TRBV7-9|-|TRBJ2-1
TGTGCCAGCAGCAGACAGGGGAATGAGCAGTTCTTC
CASSRQGNEQFF
>-|TRBV6-1|-|TRBJ2-5
TGTGCCAGCAGCCGGGACGAGCGTGAGACCCAGTACTTC
CASSRDERETQYF
>-|TRBV5-1|-|TRBJ2-3
TGCGCCAGCAGCTTGGGGGGAGCGGATACGCAGTATTTT
CASSLGGADTQYF
>-|TRBV6-1|-|TRBJ1-5
TGTGCCAGCAGTTCACAGGGTGGCAATCAGCCCCAGCATTTT
CASSSQGGNQPQHF
>-|TRBV7-9|-|TRBJ2-3
TGTGCCAGCAGCTTAGCGGGGGCCCATACTTTTGGAGATACGCAGTATTTT
CASSLAGAHTFGDTQYF
>-|TRBV4-3|-|TRBJ1-2
TGCGCCAGCAGCCAAGAGTATCTGGTTAACTATGGCTACACCTTC
CASSQEYLVNYGYTF
>-|TRBV2|-|TRBJ2-7
TGTGCCAGCAGTCCCTTTTCTGCGGAGGGGAACTACGAGCAGTACTTC
CASSPFSAEGNYEQYF
>-|TRBV5-1|-|TRBJ1-2
TGCGCCAGCAGCTTGTACGGAGACAACTATGGCTACACCTTC
CASSLYGDNYGYTF
>TRBD1|TRBV15|-|TRBJ2-7
TGTGCCACCAGTGCCGACAGGGGCGGCTACGAGCAGTACTTC
CATSADRGGYEQYF
>TRBD2|TRBV9|-|TRBJ2-1
TGTGCCAGTGGCGCGGGAGTTTTGGACAATGAGCAGTTCTTC
CASGAGVLDNEQFF
>TRBD2|TRBV5-1|-|TRBJ2-2
TGCGCCAGCAGCTTGGGGACTAGCGGGGGCCCCCTACCTAAGACCGGGGAGCTGTTTTTT
CASSLGTSGGPLPKTGELFF
>TRBD1|TRBV4-1|-|TRBJ2-5
TGCGCCAGCAGCCAACCAGGGGGAATGGAGACCCAGTACTTC
CASSQPGGMETQYF
>TRBD1|TRBV9|-|TRBJ2-3
TGTGCCAGCAGCGTAGCTGGACAGGGTTTCACAGATACGCAGTATTTT
CASSVAGQGFTDTQYF
>-|TRBV18|-|TRBJ1-1
TGTGCCAGCTCACCTGGGTTTTTCGGGAACACTGAAGCTTTCTTT
CASSPGFFGNTEAFF
>-|TRBV5-8|-|TRBJ2-7
TGTGCCAGCAGCCCTACAGTGATCTCTGAAGAGCAGTACTTC
CASSPTVISEEQYF
>TRBD1|TRBV19|few|TRBJ1-5
TGTGCCAGTAGTAGAGGGACAGCTGGTAGCAATCAGCCCCAGCATTTT
CASSRGTAGSNQPQHF
>TRBD2|TRBV5-1|few|TRBJ2-3
TGCGCCAGCAGCGACGGGACTAGCGGAAGCACAGATACGCAGTATTTT
CASSDGTSGSTDTQYF
>-|TRBV7-8|-|TRBJ1-5
TGTGCCAGCAGCTTCGGTTGGGATCAGCCCCAGCATTTT
CASSFGWDQPQHF
>-|TRBV5-8|-|TRBJ2-7
TGTGCCAGCAGCTGGGGGGCTTACGAGCAGTACTTC
CASSWGAYEQYF
>-|TRBV5-4|few|TRBJ2-2
TGTGCCAGCAGCCTGGCCGTAGGGAATACCGGGGAGCTGTTTTTT
CASSLAVGNTGELFF
>-|TRBV10-3|-|TRBJ2-7
TGTGCCATCAGGGGGACGGAAACCTACGAGCAGTACTTC
CAIRGTETYEQYF
>TRBD1|TRBV6-1|-|TRBJ1-5
TGTGCCAGCAGTGCGCTGAAACAGGGGAATCAGCCCCAGCATTTT
CASSALKQGNQPQHF
>-|TRBV4-3|few|TRBJ2-7
TGCGCCAGCAGCCAGAGTGGCTACGAGCAGTACTTC
CASSQSGYEQYF
>-|TRBV7-8|-|TRBJ2-5
TGTGCCAGCAGCCGTAGTAGTGGGGTCCAGGGGGAGACCCAGTACTTC
CASSRSSGVQGETQYF
>-|TRBV5-1|-|TRBJ2-1
TGCGCCAGCAGCCCCGAGCCGGGGGCCTACAATGAGCAGTTCTTC
CASSPEPGAYNEQFF
>TRBD1|TRBV20-1|-|TRBJ1-2
TGCAGTGCTAGTGGGACAGGGTTGGGCGGATTC
CSASGTGLGGF
>-|TRBV5-1|-|TRBJ2-3
TGCGCCAACCCAACCCGGGGTGGGGAGGACACAGATACGCAGTATTTT
CANPTRGGEDTDTQYF
>TRBD2|TRBV7-3|-|TRBJ2-5
TGTGCCAGCAGCTCCACTAGCGGGGAGACCCAGTACTTC
CASSSTSGETQYF
>TRBD2|TRBV19|-|TRBJ2-7
TGTGCCAGTAGATCTTTAGCGGGGGGAGAATTCGAGCAGTACTTC
CASRSLAGGEFEQYF
>TRBD1|TRBV28|-|TRBJ1-2
TGTGCCAGCAGCTTAGGACAGGGATTCTCTAACTATGGCTACACCTTC
CASSLGQGFSNYGYTF
>TRBD1|TRBV15|-|TRBJ1-3
TGTGCCACCAGCAGCGGACAGGGGGGTCTCTCTGGAAACACCATATATTTT
CATSSGQGGLSGNTIYF
>TRBD2|TRBV5-1|-|TRBJ2-5
TGCGCCAGCAGCTTCGGAGTAGCGGGAGGAGAGACCCAGTACTTC
CASSFGVAGGETQYF
>TRBD2|TRBV7-3|-|TRBJ2-1
TGTGCCAGCAGCTTAACTGGGGGGGTAAATGAGCAGTTCTTC
CASSLTGGVNEQFF
>-|TRBV28|-|TRBJ1-5
TGTGCCAGCAGTTTATTAGGTCAGCCCCAGCATTTT
CASSLLGQPQHF
>TRBD2|TRBV5-4|-|TRBJ2-1
TGTGCCAGCAGCTTGGGTTTGGGGACTAGCACCTATGAGCAGTTCTTC
CASSLGLGTSTYEQFF
>TRBD2|TRBV29-1|-|TRBJ2-3
TGCAGCGCCCCGGGACTAGCGGGGGCCAGATACACAGATACGCAGTATTTT
CSAPGLAGARYTDTQYF
>-|TRBV7-6|once|TRBJ2-2
TGTGCCAGCAGCCGATTAGGCAGCCCGAACACCGGGGAGCTGTTTTTT
CASSRLGSPNTGELFF